A single sample is the source of the 31 T cell receptor beta chains below, sequenced in a study of blood T cell repertoires in COVID-19. The method was immunoSEQ multiplex PCR; TCRdb's version includes in-frame clones alone and lacks a portion of them. The table has approximately 69,000 clones, roughly 87% seen once. Material: peripheral blood. These receptors were obtained from a woman of 80 years or more with acute or convalescent COVID-19.

This chain uses TRBV5-4 with TRBJ2-5, with D maybe TRBD2 (6 bases). Germline values: CDR1 SGHNT, CDR2 YYREEE (reference sequence). The CDR3 has 16 amino acids. Trimming took off 4 bases at V and 0 bases at J, with 16 bases between the two ends. The CDR3 reads CASSRAGTGNQETQYF. In nucleotides, the CDR3 is TGTGCCAGCAGCCGGGCCGGGACTGGAAACCAAGAGACCCAGTACTTC.

This clone was counted a single time. V usage is TRBV5-1 and J usage is TRBJ2-3; TRBD1 might be the D (6 bases). CDR1 SGHRS and CDR2 YFSETQ come from the germline V gene. CDR3 length: 15 amino acids. V gave up 4 bases and J gave up 2 bases, with 14 bases separating them. In DNA, the CDR3 is TGCGCCAGCAGCGGCGCAGGGGCCCCCACAGATACGCAGTATTTT. Protein: CASSGAGAPTDTQYF.

CDR3 nucleotides: TGTGCCAGCAGCTTGGAGCTAGCGGGAGCCCACAATGAGCAGTTCTTC. Translation: CASSLELAGAHNEQFF. V and J are TRBV5-4 and TRBJ2-1; 10 bases fit TRBD2. CDR1 is SGHNT and CDR2 is YYREEE in the germline V gene (reference sequence). The CDR3 has 16 amino acids. V gave up 0 bases and J gave up 5 bases; unmatched junction bases: 5.

This chain connects TRBV7-9 to TRBJ1-4; perhaps TRBD1 as D (5 bases). Germline lookup yields CDR1 SEHNR and CDR2 FQNEAQ (reference sequence). V dropped 3 bases and J dropped 8 bases, with 16 bases sitting between them. The length of the CDR3 is 15 residues. The CDR3 here is CASSLRLQGKEKLFF. The CDR3 DNA sequence: TGTGCCAGCAGCTTGAGGTTGCAGGGTAAAGAAAAACTGTTTTTT.

The sample holds one count of this clone. The chain carries TRBV4-2 and TRBJ2-5, with 7 positions matching TRBD2. This CDR3 contains 14 residues. Germline-derived CDR1 and CDR2 are LGHNA and YNFKEQ. V was clipped by 4 bases and J by 2 bases; unmatched bases: 4. This CDR3 is CASSPRGLQETQYF. The CDR3 DNA is TGTGCCAGCAGCCCACGGGGACTACAAGAGACCCAGTACTTC.

The rearrangement uses TRBV19 and TRBJ1-2; D call uncertain. Germline CDR1 LNHDA, CDR2 SQIVND (reference sequence). CDR3 length equals 12 residues. Between the trimmed V and J ends, which lost 9 bases and 4 bases, there was a span of 12 bases. CDR3 DNA sequence: TGTGCCAGACCACAGAACAGCTATGGCTACACCTTC. Residues: CARPQNSYGYTF.

The V call is TRBV27, the J call TRBJ2-7; 7 bases fit TRBD1. Germline assignment: CDR1 MNHEY and CDR2 SMNVEV (reference sequence). V shed 5 bases and J 0 bases; nucleotides not matched to a gene: 7. There are 15 residues in the CDR3. The CDR3 sequence is CASSLKTGSSYEQYF. In DNA, the CDR3 is TGTGCCAGCAGTCTAAAGACAGGGAGCTCCTACGAGCAGTACTTC.

The rearrangement joins TRBV9 to TRBJ2-2; 10 nucleotides match TRBD1. The V gene end was trimmed by 6 bases and the J gene end by 6 bases; junction bases not matched to a gene: 20. Germline V gene data show CDR1 as SGDLS and CDR2 as YYNGEE. The CDR3 covers 19 residues. DNA for the CDR3: TGTGCCAGCAATTCGCCATCTACACCGGGACAGGGGATATCCGGGGAGCTGTTTTTT. As protein: CASNSPSTPGQGISGELFF.

The gene calls are TRBV27 and TRBJ1-5; TRBD1 is a possible D gene (5 bases). The ends were cut back, 5 bases at V and 0 bases at J, with 11 bases in the middle. The length of the CDR3 is 15 residues. CDR1 is MNHEY and CDR2 is SMNVEV in the germline V gene (reference sequence). The CDR3 loop is CASSTGGFSNQPQHF. The CDR3 coding sequence is TGTGCCAGCAGTACGGGGGGATTTAGCAATCAGCCCCAGCATTTT.

This chain joins TRBV9 and TRBJ2-1, with 8 bases that match TRBD1. The CDR3 runs 15 residues. Germline values: CDR1 SGDLS, CDR2 YYNGEE. The J segment lost 7 bases and the V segment lost 4 bases, leaving 10 bases of the junction unmatched. In DNA, the CDR3 is TGTGCCAGCAGCTCAGCGCCAGGGGGCCCTAATGAGCAGTTCTTC. Translation gives CASSSAPGGPNEQFF.

This clone was recorded at least ten times. The chain uses TRBV19 and TRBJ2-2; maybe TRBD1 (6 bases). V lost 5 bases to trimming and J lost 8 bases, with 15 bases between them. The CDR3 runs to 14 residues. The V gene's germline CDR1 is LNHDA and CDR2 SQIVND (reference sequence). The CDR3 region is CASSLPRGAGELFF. The CDR3 DNA sequence: TGTGCCAGTAGTCTCCCCAGGGGAGCAGGGGAGCTGTTTTTT.

The V gene is TRBV10-3, the J gene TRBJ1-2; D gene unclear. From germline, CDR1 is ENHRY and CDR2 SYGVKD. The V end lost 2 bases, the J end lost 6 bases, and 16 bases lay between the germline ends. The CDR3 extends over 15 amino acids. For the CDR3, the DNA is TGTGCCATCAGTGAGGGGAGTGTCGGGTCGGATGGCTACACCTTC. It is translated as CAISEGSVGSDGYTF.

CDR3 amino acids: CASSLAYRTGYSNQPQHF. CDR3 in DNA: TGTGCCAGCAGCTTAGCGTATAGGACAGGCTATAGCAATCAGCCCCAGCATTTT. The chain couples TRBV7-2 to TRBJ1-5, with 7 bases lining up with TRBD1. The V gene's germline CDR1 is SGHTA and CDR2 FQGNSA. Trimming at V came to 0 bases and at J to 0 bases, leaving 8 bases not matched to a gene. The CDR3 has 18 amino acids.

The J gene is TRBJ2-1, the V gene TRBV28, with 7 bases that match TRBD1. V shed 2 bases, J shed 4 bases, and the junction held 2 bases outside the gene matches. CDR1 MDHEN and CDR2 SYDVKM come from the germline V gene. This CDR3 is built from 14 residues. The CDR3 nucleotides read TGTGCCAGCAGTTTACCGGGACAGTACAATGAGCAGTTCTTC. It specifies CASSLPGQYNEQFF.

This rearrangement joins TRBV19 to TRBJ2-1; 11 bases line up with TRBD2. CDR1 is LNHDA and CDR2 is SQIVND in the germline V gene (reference sequence). The V and J ends lost 5 bases and 1 base, in that order; junction bases with no gene match: 4. The CDR3 is 16 amino acids. CDR3 residues: CASSLGLAASYNEQFF. CDR3 DNA: TGTGCCAGTAGTTTGGGACTAGCGGCATCCTACAATGAGCAGTTCTTC.

The chain joins TRBV19 to TRBJ2-5; tentative D call: TRBD1 (7 bases). V was cut by 1 base and J by 6 bases, with 18 bases left in between. The CDR3 extends over 16 amino acids. Germline CDR1 and CDR2: LNHDA and SQIVND (reference sequence). Here the CDR3 DNA reads TGTGCCAGTAGTATAGGCGGCCGGCAGGGGGGAAAGACCCAGTACTTC. It yields the protein CASSIGGRQGGKTQYF.

This clone appeared once. V usage is TRBV6-5 and J usage is TRBJ1-2, with TRBD1 identical over 9 bases. Unmatched junction bases numbered 6, after V lost 6 bases and J lost 7 bases. Germline loops: CDR1 MNHEY, CDR2 SVGAGI. This CDR3 spans 13 amino acids. As DNA, the CDR3 is TGTGCCAGCAGATCACAGGGGGCGCTTGGCTACACCTTC. This encodes CASRSQGALGYTF.

The rearrangement joins TRBV5-4 to TRBJ2-1; D possibly corresponds to TRBD2 (5 bases). Per germline, CDR1 SGHNT and CDR2 YYREEE (reference sequence). The CDR3 extends over 16 amino acids. The ends were cut back, 4 bases at V and 2 bases at J, with 16 bases in the middle. In DNA, the CDR3 is TGTGCCAGCAGCCCCGGCGGGCTAGTGCCCTACAATGAGCAGTTCTTC. Translating it yields CASSPGGLVPYNEQFF.

This clone is medium-sized (0.01 to 0.1%) by share. J is TRBJ1-5 and V is TRBV18; D is uncertain. Germline values: CDR1 KGHSH, CDR2 LQKENI. V shed 2 bases and J shed 6 bases, with 11 bases lying between them. CDR3 size: 14 residues. The CDR3 DNA reads TGTGCCAGCTCACCAGACTCCGGGAGTCAGCCCCAGCATTTT. Translating it yields CASSPDSGSQPQHF.

The chain recombines TRBV7-6 with TRBJ2-7; TRBD1 matches 8 bases. V shed 5 bases and J 0 bases; nucleotides not matched to a gene: 6. Germline loops: CDR1 SGHVS, CDR2 FNYEAQ. The CDR3 is 15 amino acids. CDR3 protein: CASSPIGTGSYEQYF. The CDR3 DNA reads as TGTGCCAGCAGCCCCATCGGGACAGGCTCCTACGAGCAGTACTTC.

The chain couples TRBV7-2 to TRBJ2-5, with TRBD1 matching 8 bases. The germline V gene has CDR1 SGHTA and CDR2 FQGNSA. The V and J ends lost 5 bases and 1 base, in that order; junction bases with no gene match: 3. This CDR3 has 14 amino acids. CDR3 sequence (DNA): TGTGCCAGCAGCCCAGGACAGGGCCAAGAGACCCAGTACTTC. This codes for CASSPGQGQETQYF.

This rearrangement joins TRBV5-4 to TRBJ2-6; D call uncertain. Germline loops: CDR1 SGHNT, CDR2 YYREEE (reference sequence). Deletions cut 2 bases from V and 3 bases from J, with 9 bases between. The CDR3 sequence is 15 residues long. The CDR3 bases are TGTGCCAGCAGCTTAGCCCTCTTTGGGGCCAACGTCCTGACTTTC. It specifies CASSLALFGANVLTF. The variable domain in full, with the rest retrieved from reference TRBV5-4 and TRBJ2-6, is ETGVTQSPTHLIKTRGQQVTLRCSSQSGHNTVSWYQQALGQGPQFIFQYYREEENGRGNFPPRFSGLQFPNYSSELNVNALELDDSALYLCASSLALFGANVLTFGAGSRLTVL.

This clone occurred once. The chain carries TRBV30 and TRBJ1-5; D gene uncertain. CDR1 and CDR2 (germline): GTSNPN, SVGIG (reference sequence). The CDR3 is 14 amino acids. V lost 0 bases, J lost 2 bases, and 8 bases lay in between. In DNA form, the CDR3 reads TGTGCCTGGAGTGTATTTGGAGGCAATCAGCCCCAGCATTTT. It yields the protein CAWSVFGGNQPQHF.

The CDR3 protein is CAIRDSSVQYF. The CDR3 nucleotides are TGTGCCATCAGGGACTCATCCGTGCAGTACTTC. The chain recombines TRBV10-3 with TRBJ2-7; a weak D match, TRBD2 (5 bases). The CDR3 extends over 11 amino acids. Per germline, CDR1 ENHRY and CDR2 SYGVKD. V lost 6 bases to trimming and J lost 9 bases, with 12 bases between them.

The chain recombines TRBV7-2 with TRBJ2-5; 9 nucleotides align to TRBD2. CDR1 is SGHTA and CDR2 is FQGNSA in the germline V gene. Trimming cost V 3 bases and J 1 base; bases outside gene matches: 3. CDR3 length: 15 amino acids. CDR3 region: CASSFGSGGQETQYF. Here the CDR3 DNA reads TGTGCCAGCAGCTTTGGTAGCGGGGGCCAAGAGACCCAGTACTTC.

The chain joins TRBV11-2 to TRBJ2-3, with 11 bases that match TRBD1. Germline CDR1 reads SGHAT; CDR2 reads FQNNGV. The V segment lost 5 bases and the J segment 1 base; nucleotides outside the gene matches: 8. The CDR3 spans 17 residues. The CDR3 protein is CASSAWTGGQGTDTQYF. In DNA form, the CDR3 reads TGTGCCAGCAGCGCATGGACAGGGGGCCAGGGCACAGATACGCAGTATTTT. Using reference TRBV11-2 and TRBJ2-3 for the parts outside the CDR3, the full variable domain is EAGVAQSPRYKIIEKRQSVAFWCNPISGHATLYWYQQILGQGPKLLIQFQNNGVVDDSQLPKDRFSAERLKGVDSTLKIQPAKLEDSAVYLCASSAWTGGQGTDTQYFGPGTRLTVL.

This CDR3 reads CSVAPWTGHYEQYF. The CDR3 DNA follows: TGCAGCGTTGCCCCCTGGACAGGGCACTACGAGCAGTACTTC. The rearrangement links TRBV29-1 to TRBJ2-7, with 8 bases identical to TRBD1. The V and J ends lost 4 bases and 3 bases, in that order; junction bases with no gene match: 8. The germline gives CDR1 SQVTM, CDR2 ANQGSEA. The CDR3 spans 14 residues.

The chain joins TRBV14 to TRBJ2-7, with 8 bases identical to TRBD1. The CDR3 spans 14 residues. Losses at the gene ends were 6 bases for V and 7 bases for J; bases not matched to a gene: 11. The germline CDR1 and CDR2 sequences are SGHDN and FVKESK. CDR3 amino acids: CASSLPGTGLEQYF. DNA for the CDR3: TGTGCCAGCAGTCTCCCTGGGACAGGTTTGGAGCAGTACTTC. Full variable domain (missing parts from reference TRBV14 and TRBJ2-7): EAGVTQFPSHSVIEKGQTVTLRCDPISGHDNLYWYRRVMGKEIKFLLHFVKESKQDESGMPNNRFLAERTGGTYSTLKVQPAELEDSGVYFCASSLPGTGLEQYFGPGTRLTVT.

The rearrangement uses TRBV28 and TRBJ2-7, with D possibly matching TRBD2 (6 bases). Trimming took 8 bases from V and 6 from J, leaving 20 bases between them. Germline V gene data show CDR1 as MDHEN and CDR2 as SYDVKM. The CDR3 covers 14 residues. CDR3 DNA: TGTGCCAGCGGGGAGGTCCTGGGGATGGGCGAGCAGTACTTC. Its translation: CASGEVLGMGEQYF. Looking up the rest from reference TRBV28 and TRBJ2-7 gives the full variable domain: DVKVTQSSRYLVKRTGEKVFLECVQDMDHENMFWYRQDPGLGLRLIYFSYDVKMKEKGDIPEGYSVSREKKERFSLILESASTNQTSMYLCASGEVLGMGEQYFGPGTRLTVT.

This chain links TRBV29-1 with TRBJ1-1, with D uncertain. The CDR3 sequence is 15 residues long. CDR1 SQVTM and CDR2 ANQGSEA come from the germline V gene. V lost 3 bases to trimming and J lost 0 bases, with 14 bases between them. CDR3 sequence reads: CSVEGSIGMNTEAFF. DNA for the CDR3: TGCAGCGTTGAGGGGAGTATTGGTATGAACACTGAAGCTTTCTTT.

This chain joins TRBV7-7 and TRBJ2-1, with D perhaps TRBD2 (6 bases). The germline gives CDR1 SSHAT, CDR2 FNYEAQ (reference sequence). V lost 5 bases and J 9 bases, leaving 20 bases between the germline ends. The CDR3 totals 15 residues. CDR3 loop: CASSPSSEGRAEQFF. Written as DNA, the CDR3 is TGTGCCAGCAGCCCTTCCTCGGAGGGACGCGCTGAGCAGTTCTTC. The full variable domain, rest sourced from reference TRBV7-7 and TRBJ2-1, is GAGVSQSPRYKVTKRGQDVTLRCDPISSHATLYWYQQALGQGPEFLTYFNYEAQPDKSGLPSDRFSAERPEGSISTLTIQRTEQRDSAMYRCASSPSSEGRAEQFFGPGTRLTVL.